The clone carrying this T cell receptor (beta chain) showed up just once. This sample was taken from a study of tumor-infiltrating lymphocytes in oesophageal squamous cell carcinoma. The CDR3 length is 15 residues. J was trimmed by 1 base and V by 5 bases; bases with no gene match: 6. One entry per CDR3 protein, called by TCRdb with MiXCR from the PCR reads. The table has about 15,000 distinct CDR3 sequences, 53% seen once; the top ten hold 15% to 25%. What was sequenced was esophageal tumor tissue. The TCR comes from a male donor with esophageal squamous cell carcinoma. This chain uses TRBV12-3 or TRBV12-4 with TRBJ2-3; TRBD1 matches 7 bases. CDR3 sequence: CASSARGFGTDTQYF. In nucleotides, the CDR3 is TGTGCCAGCAGTGCCAGGGGGTTCGGCACAGATACGCAGTATTTT.